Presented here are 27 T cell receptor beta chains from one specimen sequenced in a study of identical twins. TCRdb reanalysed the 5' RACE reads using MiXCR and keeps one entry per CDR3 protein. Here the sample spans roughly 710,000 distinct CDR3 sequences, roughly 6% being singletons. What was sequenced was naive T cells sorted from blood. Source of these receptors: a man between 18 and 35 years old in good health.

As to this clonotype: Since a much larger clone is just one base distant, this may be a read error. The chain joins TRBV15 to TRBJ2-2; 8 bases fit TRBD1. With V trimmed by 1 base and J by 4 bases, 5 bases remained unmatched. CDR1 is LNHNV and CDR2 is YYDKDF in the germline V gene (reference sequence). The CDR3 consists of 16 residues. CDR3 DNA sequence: TGTGCCACCAGCAGAGGGGGACAGGATATCACCGGGGAGCTGTTTTTT. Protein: CATSRGGQDITGELFF.

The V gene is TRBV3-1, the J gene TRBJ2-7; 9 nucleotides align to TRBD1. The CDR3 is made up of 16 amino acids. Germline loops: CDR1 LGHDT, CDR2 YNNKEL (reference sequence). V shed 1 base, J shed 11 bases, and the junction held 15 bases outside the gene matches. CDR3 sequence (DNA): TGTGCCAGCAGCCAAGCCCTCGTGGGACAGGGCAAGGTAAAGTACTTC. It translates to CASSQALVGQGKVKYF.

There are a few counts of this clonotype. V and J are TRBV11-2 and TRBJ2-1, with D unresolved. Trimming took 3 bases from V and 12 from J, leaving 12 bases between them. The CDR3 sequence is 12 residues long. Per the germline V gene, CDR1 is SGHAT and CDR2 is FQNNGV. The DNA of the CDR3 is TGTGCCAGCAGCTTGCAGCTGGCCGGGCAGTTCTTC. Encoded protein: CASSLQLAGQFF.

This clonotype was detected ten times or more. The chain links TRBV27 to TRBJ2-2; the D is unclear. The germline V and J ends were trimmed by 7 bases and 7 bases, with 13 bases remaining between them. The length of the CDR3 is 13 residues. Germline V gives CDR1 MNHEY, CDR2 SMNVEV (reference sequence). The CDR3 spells CASTSLGFGELFF. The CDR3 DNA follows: TGTGCCAGCACCTCTTTGGGGTTCGGGGAGCTGTTTTTT.

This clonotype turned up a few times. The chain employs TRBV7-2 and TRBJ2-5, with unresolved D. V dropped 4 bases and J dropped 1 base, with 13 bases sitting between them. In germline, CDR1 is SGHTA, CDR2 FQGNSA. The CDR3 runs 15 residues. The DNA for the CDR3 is TGTGCCAGCAGCTCATCAACAGCCCTCCAAGAGACCCAGTACTTC. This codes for CASSSSTALQETQYF.

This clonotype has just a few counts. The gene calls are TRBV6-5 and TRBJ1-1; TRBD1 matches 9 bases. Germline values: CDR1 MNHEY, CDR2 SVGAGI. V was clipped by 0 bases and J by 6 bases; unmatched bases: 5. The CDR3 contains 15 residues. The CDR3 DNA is TGTGCCAGCAGTTACTCGAGGACAGGGGTATCTGAAGCTTTCTTT. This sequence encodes CASSYSRTGVSEAFF.

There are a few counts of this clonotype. CDR3 sequence (DNA): TGCGCCAGCAGCCAAGCAATTACGGACACTAATGAAAAACTGTTTTTT. Amino acid sequence: CASSQAITDTNEKLFF. The gene calls are TRBV4-3 and TRBJ1-4, with unresolved D. CDR1 and CDR2 (germline): LGHNA, YSLEER. With 1 base removed from V and 2 bases from J, the gap between germline ends came to 11 bases. CDR3 length: 16 residues.

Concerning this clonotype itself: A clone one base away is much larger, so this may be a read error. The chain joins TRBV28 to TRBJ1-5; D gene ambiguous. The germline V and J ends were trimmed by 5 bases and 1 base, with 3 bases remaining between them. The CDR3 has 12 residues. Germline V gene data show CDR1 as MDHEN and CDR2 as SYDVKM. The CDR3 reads CASSVSNQPQHF. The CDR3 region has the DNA TGTGCCAGCAGTGTGAGCAATCAGCCCCAGCATTTT.

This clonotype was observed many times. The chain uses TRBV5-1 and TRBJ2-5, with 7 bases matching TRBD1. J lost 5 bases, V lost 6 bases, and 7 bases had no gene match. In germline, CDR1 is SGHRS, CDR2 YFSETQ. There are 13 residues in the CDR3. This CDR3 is CASTLDRAETQYF. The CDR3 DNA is TGCGCCAGCACCCTAGACAGGGCGGAGACCCAGTACTTC.

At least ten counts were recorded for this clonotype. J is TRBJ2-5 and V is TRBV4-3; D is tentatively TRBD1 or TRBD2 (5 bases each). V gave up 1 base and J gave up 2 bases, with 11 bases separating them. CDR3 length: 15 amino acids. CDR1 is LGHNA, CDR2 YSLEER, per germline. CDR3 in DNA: TGCGCCAGCAGCCAAGGAAGGGGAGCACAAGAGACCCAGTACTTC. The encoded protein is CASSQGRGAQETQYF.

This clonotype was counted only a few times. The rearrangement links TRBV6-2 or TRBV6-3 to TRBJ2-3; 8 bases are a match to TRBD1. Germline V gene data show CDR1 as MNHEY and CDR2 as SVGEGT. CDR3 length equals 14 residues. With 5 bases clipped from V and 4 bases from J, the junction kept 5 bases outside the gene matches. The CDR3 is CASSAGGAPDTQYF. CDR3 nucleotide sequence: TGTGCCAGCAGTGCAGGGGGCGCGCCAGATACGCAGTATTTT.

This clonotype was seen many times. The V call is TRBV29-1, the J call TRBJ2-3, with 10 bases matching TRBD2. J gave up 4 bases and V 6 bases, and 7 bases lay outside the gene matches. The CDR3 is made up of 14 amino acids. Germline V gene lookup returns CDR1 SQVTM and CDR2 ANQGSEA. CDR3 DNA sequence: TGCAGCGTGCAAGCGGGAGGGCCGCCAGATACGCAGTATTTT. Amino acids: CSVQAGGPPDTQYF.

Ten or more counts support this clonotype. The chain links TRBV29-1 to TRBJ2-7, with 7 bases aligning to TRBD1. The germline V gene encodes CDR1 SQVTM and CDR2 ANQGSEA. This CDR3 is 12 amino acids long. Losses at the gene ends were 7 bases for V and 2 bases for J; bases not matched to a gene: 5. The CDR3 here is CSAGTGAYEQYF. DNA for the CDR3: TGCAGCGCAGGAACAGGGGCCTACGAGCAGTACTTC.

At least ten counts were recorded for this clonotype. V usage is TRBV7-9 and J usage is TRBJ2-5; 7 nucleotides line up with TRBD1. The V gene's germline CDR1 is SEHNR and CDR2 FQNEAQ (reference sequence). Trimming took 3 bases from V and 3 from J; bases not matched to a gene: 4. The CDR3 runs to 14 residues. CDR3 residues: CASSFGTVEETQYF. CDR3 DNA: TGTGCCAGCAGCTTTGGGACAGTCGAAGAGACCCAGTACTTC.

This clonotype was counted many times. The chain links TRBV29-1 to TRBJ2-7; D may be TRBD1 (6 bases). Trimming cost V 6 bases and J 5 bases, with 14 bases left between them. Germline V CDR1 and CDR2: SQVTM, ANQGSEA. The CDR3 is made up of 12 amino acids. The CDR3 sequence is CSVVGHSNEQYF. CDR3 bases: TGCAGCGTGGTGGGACACAGTAACGAGCAGTACTTC.

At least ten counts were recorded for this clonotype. The CDR3, as DNA: TGCAGCGTTGGAAGGGGTTCTGAAGCTTTCTTT. Translation gives CSVGRGSEAFF. This chain joins TRBV29-1 and TRBJ1-1, with a tentative D call TRBD1 (5 bases). Germline assignment: CDR1 SQVTM and CDR2 ANQGSEA. The CDR3 is 11 residues long. V lost 4 bases and J lost 6, with 9 bases in between.

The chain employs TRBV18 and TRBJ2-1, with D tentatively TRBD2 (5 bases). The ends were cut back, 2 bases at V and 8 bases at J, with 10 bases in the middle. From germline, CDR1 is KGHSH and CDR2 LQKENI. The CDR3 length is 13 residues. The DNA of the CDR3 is TGTGCCAGCTCACCATACCGGGAAGATGAGCAGTTCTTC. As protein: CASSPYREDEQFF.

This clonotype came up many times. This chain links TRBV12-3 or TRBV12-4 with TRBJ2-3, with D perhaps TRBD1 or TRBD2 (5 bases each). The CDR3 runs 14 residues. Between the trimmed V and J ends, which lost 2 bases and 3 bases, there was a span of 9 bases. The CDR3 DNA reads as TGTGCCAGCAGTTTACGGGACCCAACAGATACGCAGTATTTT. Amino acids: CASSLRDPTDTQYF.

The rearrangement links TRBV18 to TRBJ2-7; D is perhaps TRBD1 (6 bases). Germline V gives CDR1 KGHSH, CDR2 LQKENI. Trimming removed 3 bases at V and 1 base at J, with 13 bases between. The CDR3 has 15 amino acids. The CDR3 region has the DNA TGTGCCAGCTCACCGATACAGGGAGTTTCCTACGAGCAGTACTTC. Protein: CASSPIQGVSYEQYF.

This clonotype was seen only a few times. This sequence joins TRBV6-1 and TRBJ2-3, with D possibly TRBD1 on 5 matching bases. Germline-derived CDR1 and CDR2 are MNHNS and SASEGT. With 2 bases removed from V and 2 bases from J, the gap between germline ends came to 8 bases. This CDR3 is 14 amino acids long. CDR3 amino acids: CASSEWGPTDTQYF. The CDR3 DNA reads TGTGCCAGCAGTGAATGGGGCCCCACAGATACGCAGTATTTT.

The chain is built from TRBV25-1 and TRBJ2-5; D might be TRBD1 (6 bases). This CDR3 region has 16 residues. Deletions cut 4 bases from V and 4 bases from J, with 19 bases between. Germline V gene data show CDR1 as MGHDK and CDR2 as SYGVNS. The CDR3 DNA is TGTGCCAGCAGTGTGTTCAGCTGGACAGAAGGAGAGACCCAGTACTTC. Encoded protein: CASSVFSWTEGETQYF.

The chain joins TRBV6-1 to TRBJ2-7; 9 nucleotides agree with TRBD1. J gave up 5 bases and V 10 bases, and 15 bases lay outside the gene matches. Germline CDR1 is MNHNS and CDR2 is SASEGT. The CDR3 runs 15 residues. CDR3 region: CATKTYGTGTHEQYF. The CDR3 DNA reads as TGTGCCACCAAGACCTACGGGACAGGGACCCACGAGCAGTACTTC.

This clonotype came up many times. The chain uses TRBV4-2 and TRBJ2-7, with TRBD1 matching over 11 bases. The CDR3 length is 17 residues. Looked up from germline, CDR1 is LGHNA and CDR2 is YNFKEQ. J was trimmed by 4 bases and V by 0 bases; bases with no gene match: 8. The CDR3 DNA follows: TGTGCCAGCAGCCAAGAGTGGCGGACAGGGGGCATGTACGAGCAGTACTTC. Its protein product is CASSQEWRTGGMYEQYF.

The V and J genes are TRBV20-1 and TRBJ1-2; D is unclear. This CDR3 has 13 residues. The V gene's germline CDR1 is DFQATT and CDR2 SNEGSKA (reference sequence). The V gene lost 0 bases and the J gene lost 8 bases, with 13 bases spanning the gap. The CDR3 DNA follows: TGCAGTGCTAGAGATCCTTCCGCCAACGGCTACACCTTC. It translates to CSARDPSANGYTF.

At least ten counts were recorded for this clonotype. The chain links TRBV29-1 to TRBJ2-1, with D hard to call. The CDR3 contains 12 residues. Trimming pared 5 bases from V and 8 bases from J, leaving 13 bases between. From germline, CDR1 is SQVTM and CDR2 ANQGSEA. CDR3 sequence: CSVPDPQDEQFF. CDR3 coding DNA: TGCAGCGTTCCCGACCCCCAAGATGAGCAGTTCTTC.

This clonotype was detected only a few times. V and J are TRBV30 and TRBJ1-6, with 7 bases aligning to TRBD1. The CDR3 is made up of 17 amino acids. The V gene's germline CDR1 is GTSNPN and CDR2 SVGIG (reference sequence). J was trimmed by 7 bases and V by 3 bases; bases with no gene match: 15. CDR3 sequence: CAWSYTSAGTANSPLHF. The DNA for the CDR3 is TGTGCCTGGAGCTATACTTCTGCCGGGACAGCGAATTCACCCCTCCACTTT. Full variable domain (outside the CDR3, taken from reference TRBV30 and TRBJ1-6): SQTIHQWPATLVQPVGSPLSLECTVEGTSNPNLYWYRQAAGRGLQLLFYSVGIGQISSEVPQNLSASRPQDRQFILSSKKLLLSDSGFYLCAWSYTSAGTANSPLHFGNGTRLTVT.

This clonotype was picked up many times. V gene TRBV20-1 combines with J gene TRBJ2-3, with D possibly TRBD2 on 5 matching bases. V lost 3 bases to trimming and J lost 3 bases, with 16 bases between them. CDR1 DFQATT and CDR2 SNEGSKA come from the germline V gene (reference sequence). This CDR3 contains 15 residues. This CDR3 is CSASGSSGRTDTQYF. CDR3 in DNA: TGCAGTGCTAGTGGTTCCAGCGGACGAACAGATACGCAGTATTTT.